Presented here are 24 T cell receptor beta chains from one specimen sequenced in a study of T cells in localized non-small cell lung cancer. Sequencing used immunoSEQ multiplex PCR; TCRdb keeps in-frame clones, though not all of them. This sample has 35,000 to 50,000 clones, with about four fifths found just once. The sample here was PBMCs, taken before any cancer treatment. These receptors were obtained from a woman between 35 and 70 years old with stage II squamous cell lung carcinoma.

The chain has TRBV5-6 and TRBJ1-5; a possible D gene is TRBD1 (5 bases). The CDR3 has 16 amino acids. Trimming stripped 1 base from V and 4 bases from J, with 15 bases between. Germline-derived CDR1 and CDR2 are SGHDT and YYEEEE. The CDR3 nucleotides are TGTGCCAGCAGCTTGTGGTCGGGACCCACGAATCAGCCCCAGCATTTT. As protein: CASSLWSGPTNQPQHF.

The V call is TRBV7-9, the J call TRBJ2-7; 9 bases match TRBD2. CDR1 and CDR2 from the germline V gene are SEHNR and FQNEAQ (reference sequence). The trim removed 5 bases at V and 6 bases at J, leaving 11 bases unmatched. This CDR3 contains 15 residues. CDR3: CASSPRGGQIREQYF. CDR3 in DNA: TGTGCCAGCAGCCCGCGGGGGGGACAGATTCGCGAGCAGTACTTC.

The genes are TRBV5-6 and TRBJ2-5, with D hard to call. Trimming removed 3 bases from V and 2 bases from J, with 2 bases in between. Germline assignment: CDR1 SGHDT and CDR2 YYEEEE. The CDR3 runs 11 residues. The CDR3 loop reads CASSSQETQYF. CDR3 in DNA: TGTGCCAGCAGCTCTCAAGAGACCCAGTACTTC.

This clone was counted a single time. The gene calls are TRBV20-1 and TRBJ1-2, with D hard to call. The ends were cut back, 7 bases at V and 2 bases at J, with 5 bases in the middle. This CDR3 region has 10 residues. In germline, CDR1 is DFQATT, CDR2 SNEGSKA (reference sequence). CDR3 in amino acids: CSVDNYGYTF. The CDR3 DNA reads as TGCAGTGTGGACAACTATGGCTACACCTTC.

The chain has TRBV11-2 and TRBJ2-7; 9 positions agree with TRBD2. With 5 bases clipped from V and 3 bases from J, the junction kept 2 bases outside the gene matches. This CDR3 spans 13 amino acids. Per germline, CDR1 SGHAT and CDR2 FQNNGV. The CDR3: CASSGTSSYEQYF. The DNA for the CDR3 is TGTGCCAGCAGCGGGACTAGCAGCTACGAGCAGTACTTC.

This chain uses TRBV7-8 with TRBJ2-7, with D unresolved. CDR1 and CDR2 from the germline V gene are SGHVS and FQNEAQ. The CDR3 totals 13 residues. With 1 base removed from V and 3 bases from J, the gap between germline ends came to 7 bases. CDR3 sequence reads: CASSLVSSYEQYF. As DNA, the CDR3 is TGTGCCAGCAGCTTAGTCTCTAGCTACGAGCAGTACTTC.

The rearrangement uses TRBV15 and TRBJ2-5; TRBD2 aligns across 7 bases. Per the germline V gene, CDR1 is LNHNV and CDR2 is YYDKDF (reference sequence). V gave up 5 bases and J gave up 5 bases; unmatched junction bases: 8. The CDR3 spans 14 residues. CDR3 DNA: TGTGCCACCAGCGGACGGACTAGTGGTGAGACCCAGTACTTC. This translates into CATSGRTSGETQYF.

This chain connects TRBV7-2 to TRBJ2-7, with 9 bases lining up with TRBD1. J lost 3 bases, V lost 4 bases, and 10 bases had no gene match. This CDR3 is built from 16 residues. Looked up from germline, CDR1 is SGHTA and CDR2 is FQGNSA. The chain's CDR3 is CASSSSIGTGFYEQYF. Written as DNA, the CDR3 is TGTGCCAGCAGCTCCTCGATAGGGACAGGGTTCTACGAGCAGTACTTC.

V gene TRBV19 combines with J gene TRBJ2-3; maybe TRBD2 (5 bases). CDR1 is LNHDA and CDR2 is SQIVND in the germline V gene (reference sequence). The CDR3 has 16 residues. Trimming pared 3 bases from V and 1 base from J, leaving 14 bases between. CDR3 nucleotides: TGTGCCAGTAGTATGCATCCGGGAATGGGCACAGATACGCAGTATTTT. It specifies CASSMHPGMGTDTQYF. Looking up the rest from reference TRBV19 and TRBJ2-3 gives the full variable domain: DGGITQSPKYLFRKEGQNVTLSCEQNLNHDAMYWYRQDPGQGLRLIYYSQIVNDFQKGDIAEGYSVSREKKESFPLTVTSAQKNPTAFYLCASSMHPGMGTDTQYFGPGTRLTVL.

This chain connects TRBV11-2 to TRBJ2-7, with TRBD1 matching 8 bases. Germline V gene sequence: CDR1 SGHAT, CDR2 FQNNGV. CDR3 size: 14 residues. V was pared by 1 base and J by 3 bases, with 2 bases of the junction left unmatched. Here the CDR3 DNA reads TGTGCCAGCAGCTTAGTTGGGACAGGCTACGAGCAGTACTTC. Protein product: CASSLVGTGYEQYF.

V gene TRBV19 combines with J gene TRBJ1-1; no clear D. Between the trimmed V and J ends, which lost 11 bases and 1 base, there was a span of 17 bases. The CDR3 has 14 residues. Germline CDR1 is LNHDA and CDR2 is SQIVND (reference sequence). The CDR3 nucleotides are TGTGCCTCCGCCCCAAGGCACGGGAACACTGAAGCTTTCTTT. Translating gives CASAPRHGNTEAFF.

The chain links TRBV19 to TRBJ2-2, with a weak D call TRBD1 (5 bases). The V and J ends lost 5 bases and 3 bases respectively, with 13 bases between them. In germline, CDR1 is LNHDA, CDR2 SQIVND (reference sequence). The CDR3 runs to 15 residues. As DNA, the CDR3 is TGTGCCAGTAGTCCCGACAGATCCTACACCGGGGAGCTGTTTTTT. This translates into CASSPDRSYTGELFF. Combining the CDR3 with reference TRBV19 and TRBJ2-2 gives the whole variable domain DGGITQSPKYLFRKEGQNVTLSCEQNLNHDAMYWYRQDPGQGLRLIYYSQIVNDFQKGDIAEGYSVSREKKESFPLTVTSAQKNPTAFYLCASSPDRSYTGELFFGEGSRLTVL.

This clone appeared a few times. The CDR3 reads CASSGGADYGYTF. CDR3 coding DNA: TGCGCCAGCAGCGGGGGGGCGGACTATGGCTACACCTTC. The genes are TRBV5-1 and TRBJ1-2, with D possibly matching TRBD1 (6 bases). The V and J ends lost 4 bases and 3 bases respectively, with 10 bases between them. The length of the CDR3 is 13 residues. In germline, CDR1 is SGHRS, CDR2 YFSETQ.

This chain connects TRBV29-1 to TRBJ2-5; 7 positions match TRBD2. The junction had 9 bases not matched to a gene; V was cut back by 1 base and J by 7 bases. Germline-derived CDR1 and CDR2 are SQVTM and ANQGSEA. The CDR3 totals 14 residues. Here the CDR3 reads CSVEGLAVLGTQYF. For the CDR3, the DNA is TGCAGCGTTGAAGGCCTAGCGGTCTTAGGGACCCAGTACTTC.

V is TRBV7-9 and J is TRBJ1-2; D gene unclear. The CDR3 sequence is 13 residues long. Germline CDR1 is SEHNR and CDR2 is FQNEAQ (reference sequence). V was trimmed by 5 bases and J by 4 bases, leaving 11 bases between them. DNA for the CDR3: TGTGCCAGCAGCGCCGGGAGCCGCTATGGCTACACCTTC. It encodes CASSAGSRYGYTF.

This clone came up once. The rearrangement joins TRBV5-1 to TRBJ2-7, with 7 bases aligning to TRBD1. Trimming at V came to 2 bases and at J to 2 bases, leaving 4 bases not matched to a gene. CDR1 and CDR2 from the germline V gene are SGHRS and YFSETQ. This CDR3 comprises 14 residues. The CDR3 DNA is TGCGCCAGCAGCTTAGGACAGGCAACCTACGAGCAGTACTTC. It translates to CASSLGQATYEQYF. The full variable domain, its missing parts supplied by reference TRBV5-1 and TRBJ2-7, is KAGVTQTPRYLIKTRGQQVTLSCSPISGHRSVSWYQQTPGQGLQFLFEYFSETQRNKGNFPGRFSGRQFSNSRSEMNVSTLELGDSALYLCASSLGQATYEQYFGPGTRLTVT.

The chain couples TRBV18 to TRBJ2-7, with D perhaps matching TRBD2 (6 bases). Trimming shortened V by 3 bases and J by 2 bases, and 11 bases separated the two germline ends. This CDR3 is built from 14 residues. The germline CDR1 and CDR2 sequences are KGHSH and LQKENI. The CDR3 sequence is CASSPGTATYEQYF. As DNA, the CDR3 is TGTGCCAGCTCACCCGGGACTGCGACCTACGAGCAGTACTTC.

The chain combines TRBV5-1 with TRBJ1-2, with 7 bases fitting TRBD1. The CDR3 sequence is 13 residues long. The V gene's germline CDR1 is SGHRS and CDR2 YFSETQ. V shed 4 bases and J 5 bases; nucleotides not matched to a gene: 5. CDR3 bases: TGCGCCAGCAGCGAGCAGGGGGGGTATGGCTACACCTTC. Its protein product is CASSEQGGYGYTF.

The chain has TRBV13 and TRBJ1-1; 9 nucleotides agree with TRBD1. The CDR3 covers 18 residues. CDR1 and CDR2 (germline): PRHDT, FYEKMQ (reference sequence). V trimming: 0 bases; J trimming: 3 bases; junction bases outside the gene matches: 11. This CDR3 is CASSLGAGQGFAHTEAFF. The CDR3 coding sequence is TGTGCCAGCAGCTTAGGTGCGGGACAGGGTTTTGCCCACACTGAAGCTTTCTTT. The entire variable domain, with the rest obtained from reference TRBV13 and TRBJ1-1, is as follows: AAGVIQSPRHLIKEKRETATLKCYPIPRHDTVYWYQQGPGQDPQFLISFYEKMQSDKGSIPDRFSAQQFSDYHSELNMSSLELGDSALYFCASSLGAGQGFAHTEAFFGQGTRLTVV.

V gene TRBV20-1 combines with J gene TRBJ1-6; D might be TRBD1 (5 bases). The CDR3 runs 11 residues. Trimming shortened V by 2 bases and J by 18 bases, and 14 bases separated the two germline ends. The V gene's germline CDR1 is DFQATT and CDR2 SNEGSKA (reference sequence). The CDR3 bases are TGCAGTGCTAGATCGGGGACCCCCAACCACTTT. Translating it yields CSARSGTPNHF.

The gene calls are TRBV7-9 and TRBJ1-6, with D perhaps TRBD1 (6 bases). V lost 8 bases to trimming and J lost 13 bases, with 21 bases between them. CDR3 length equals 14 residues. Germline CDR1 is SEHNR and CDR2 is FQNEAQ (reference sequence). In nucleotides, the CDR3 is TGTGCCAGCGGCCCGGGACATGCCTTTTCTCCCCTCCACTTT. Translation gives CASGPGHAFSPLHF.

The sample holds a few counts of this clone. CDR3 DNA: TGCGCCAGCAGCACAGGGACGTTGAACACTGAAGCTTTCTTT. This codes for CASSTGTLNTEAFF. V is TRBV5-1 and J is TRBJ1-1; D perhaps matches TRBD1 (6 bases). The germline V gene has CDR1 SGHRS and CDR2 YFSETQ. The CDR3 has 14 amino acids. The ends were cut back, 4 bases at V and 0 bases at J, with 10 bases in the middle.

This clone was observed once. The chain combines TRBV27 with TRBJ2-1; D uncertain. The CDR3 consists of 13 residues. Germline V lookup: CDR1 MNHEY, CDR2 SMNVEV (reference sequence). V gave up 5 bases and J gave up 8 bases, with 13 bases separating them. DNA for the CDR3: TGTGCCAGCAGTATAATCCCAGTCTATGAGCAGTTCTTC. It specifies CASSIIPVYEQFF.

The chain carries TRBV10-3 and TRBJ2-3; 7 bases map to TRBD2. The J segment lost 3 bases and the V segment lost 6 bases, leaving 0 bases of the junction unmatched. The CDR3 is made up of 12 amino acids. Per the germline V gene, CDR1 is ENHRY and CDR2 is SYGVKD. The CDR3 coding sequence is TGTGCCATCAGGGGGGGGACAGATACGCAGTATTTT. Translating gives CAIRGGTDTQYF.